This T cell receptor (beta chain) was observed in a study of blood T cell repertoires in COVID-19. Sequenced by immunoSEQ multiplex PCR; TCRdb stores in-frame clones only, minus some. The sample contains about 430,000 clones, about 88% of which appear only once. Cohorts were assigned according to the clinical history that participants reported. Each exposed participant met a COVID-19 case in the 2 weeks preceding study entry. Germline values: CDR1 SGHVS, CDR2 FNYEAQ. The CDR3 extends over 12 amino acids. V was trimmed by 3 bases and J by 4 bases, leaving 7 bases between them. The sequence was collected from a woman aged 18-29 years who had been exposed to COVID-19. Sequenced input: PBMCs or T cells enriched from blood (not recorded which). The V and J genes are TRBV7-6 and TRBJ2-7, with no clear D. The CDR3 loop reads CASSLSVYEQYF. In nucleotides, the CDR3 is TGTGCCAGCAGCTTGTCAGTATACGAGCAGTACTTC.